Included here is one T cell receptor (beta chain) sequence, with context. This clone was observed a few times. This receptor's antigen is unknown. Base qualities are not provided; no much larger clone lies one nucleotide away. The entire isolated RNA was reverse transcribed using the High Capacity cDNA Reverse Transcription Kit, and thus expressed TCRB transcripts were sequenced. Naive, central memory and regulatory T cell samples underwent deep immunoSEQ sequencing, averaging about 3.57 million total reads per sample. Sorted cells were lysed in RLT buffer, and RNA was extracted using DNase-treated RNeasy Micro or Mini kits according to cell number. Each cell subset was processed separately to prevent cross-contamination, with patient and healthy donor samples processed together. The immunoSEQ multiplex PCR was used to amplify TCRB sequences from cDNA, yielding 87-bp fragments that span the CDR3 region. Sequencing of the amplicons was done on the Illumina HiSeq platform. As for the original processing: PCR bias was corrected computationally using synthetic template baselines, and reads within Hamming distance 2 were collapsed, with unmergeable singletons discarded. By aligning reads against IMGT, V, D and J genes, CDR3 length, and insertions or deletions at six rearrangement sites were assigned. Within each subset, clonotype counts were normalized to sorted cell number, after which true diversity and Gini coefficients were computed with the tcR R package. Repertoire sharing was quantified using the overlap coefficient calculated on TCRB nucleotide sequences. Here the immuneACCESS table is served through TCRdb, limited to in-frame sequences with V and J called. Missing clones are a known gap in these copies; in checked studies unresolved V genes cover under half, and the rest lacks a known reason. Clonal size and the V and J genes are those of that table, whereas D and trimming came from the DNA. This sample has 250,000 to 400,000 clones in its table, and 11% to 15% of those were observed once. Clones ranked in the top ten supply 6.7% of the sample.

Each donor gave one peripheral blood draw, averaging about 100 mL, which was collected into heparinised tubes. Naive, central memory, regulatory and stem cell-like memory CD4+ T cells were sorted on a BD FACSAria II using a panel including CD45RO, CCR7, CD25, CD127, CD95 and CD27. Purity was above 95% for every sorted population. PBMCs were isolated immediately by Lymphoprep density gradient centrifugation and stained directly without culture. So that batch effects would be minimized, each experiment stained and sorted samples in pairs, pairing one healthy donor with one patient. The sample comes from a study of beta chain features in type 1 diabetes (dated by TCRdb to the late 2010s). With respect to the entire study: Mean age, gender distribution, total cell number and subset yield did not differ between patients and healthy donors. Across all samples, roughly 110,000,000 sorted cells were examined, and cell number per subset correlated strongly with RNA yield. The study compared the TCRB repertoires of sorted circulating CD4+ T cell subsets in recently diagnosed type 1 diabetes patients with those in matched healthy donors. Regulatory and stem cell-like memory subsets were isolated from only 8 patients and about eight healthy donors, whereas naive and central memory subsets came from all 30 or so donors. Overall study outcomes, separate from this receptor: PCR may preferentially amplify shorter templates, but because patient and control samples were amplified and corrected together, any resulting skew would affect both groups equally. Because the HLA sub-analyses included only small numbers of individuals, any influence of HLA type on TCRB rearrangement was left unresolved. A moderate but significant shortening of TCRB CDR3 length was observed in type 1 diabetes patients in all four CD4+ subsets. Sequencing cDNA rather than genomic DNA could over-represent highly expressing activated cells, although activation and CD3 levels did not differ between groups. At VDJ recombination sites, patients with type 1 diabetes made fewer insertions and deleted more nucleotides, a pattern implying thymic rearrangement abnormalities. Naive, central memory and regulatory TCRB repertoires appeared to be more similar among patients than among healthy donors.

Based on the germline V gene, the CDR1 and CDR2 sequences are SGHTA and FQGNSA. Here V drops 1 base and J drops 2 bases, and the junction holds 5 bases not matched to any gene. The CDR3 has 16 amino acids, counting the end cysteine and phenylalanine. The kept DNA is CDR3 alone, 48 bases in frame from the first base. Recombination linked TRBV7-2 to TRBJ2-5, and TRBD2 aligns with 9 junction nucleotides. Sequencing was performed on central memory CD4+ T cells from blood. The origin of this receptor is a man aged 30-40 years in good health. The CDR3 reads as follows: CASSLVGLAGQETQYF. The DNA sequence is TGTGCCAGCAGCTTAGTCGGGCTAGCGGGACAAGAGACCCAGTACTTC.